Listed below are T cell receptor beta chains from one sample, sequenced in a study of blood T cell repertoires in COVID-19. Method: immunoSEQ multiplex PCR; TCRdb's copy keeps in-frame clones and lacks some. The data show some 320,000 clones, roughly 89% seen once. Source material: PBMCs or T cells enriched from blood (not recorded which). The receptor set was obtained from a woman in her forties or fifties who had been exposed to COVID-19. The CDR3 runs from the conserved cysteine through the conserved F or W. Fields, in order: J gene, V gene, CDR3 protein.

J gene: TRBJ1-4; V gene: TRBV5-6; CDR3 protein: CASSPGGREKLFF
J gene: TRBJ2-7; V gene: TRBV28; CDR3 protein: CATRRGLSSYEQYF
J gene: TRBJ2-7; V gene: TRBV5-1; CDR3 protein: CASSPWTSGFSYEQYF
J gene: TRBJ2-3; V gene: TRBV12-3/TRBV12-4; CDR3 protein: CASSLTSTNTQYF
J gene: TRBJ2-6; V gene: TRBV12-2; CDR3 protein: CASRFQGLGRSNRADASGANVLTF
J gene: TRBJ1-2; V gene: TRBV5-1; CDR3 protein: CASSLGDRSVYGYTF
J gene: TRBJ2-3; V gene: TRBV4-1; CDR3 protein: CASSQITGAVTDTQYF
J gene: TRBJ1-1; V gene: TRBV30; CDR3 protein: CAWGRENTEAFF
J gene: TRBJ2-2; V gene: TRBV6-5; CDR3 protein: CASRAAGGNTGELFF
J gene: TRBJ1-1; V gene: TRBV28; CDR3 protein: CASSLIRGQNTEAFF
J gene: TRBJ1-6; V gene: TRBV19; CDR3 protein: CASSSHSPQDSPLHF
J gene: TRBJ1-2; V gene: TRBV30; CDR3 protein: CAWSPAPGYGYTF
J gene: TRBJ2-7; V gene: TRBV5-5; CDR3 protein: CASSLTTGGGYEQYF
J gene: TRBJ2-3; V gene: TRBV14; CDR3 protein: CASSQAQGGTDTQYF
J gene: TRBJ1-1; V gene: TRBV15; CDR3 protein: CATSRDRGSEAFF
J gene: TRBJ1-1; V gene: TRBV28; CDR3 protein: CASSPMRGRGGGTNTEAFF
J gene: TRBJ1-5; V gene: TRBV28; CDR3 protein: CASSQRGGPQHF
J gene: TRBJ2-2; V gene: TRBV10-3; CDR3 protein: CASNRDTGELFF
J gene: TRBJ2-3; V gene: TRBV7-2; CDR3 protein: CASSFSFALAGTDTQYF
J gene: TRBJ2-1; V gene: TRBV5-4; CDR3 protein: CASSSDPGVFGNEQFF
J gene: TRBJ2-1; V gene: TRBV18; CDR3 protein: CASSAGGLAGTLYSYNEQFF
J gene: TRBJ2-7; V gene: TRBV5-1; CDR3 protein: CASSFGGTYEQYF
J gene: TRBJ2-7; V gene: TRBV6-5; CDR3 protein: CASRESGYEQYF
J gene: TRBJ1-6; V gene: TRBV6-1; CDR3 protein: CASSEYRGTGSPLHF
J gene: TRBJ2-2; V gene: TRBV18; CDR3 protein: CASSPGAGQGTGELFF
J gene: TRBJ2-7; V gene: TRBV5-4; CDR3 protein: CASSFRDRPYEQYF
J gene: TRBJ2-3; V gene: TRBV12-3/TRBV12-4; CDR3 protein: CASSLAEGDTQYF
J gene: TRBJ2-1; V gene: TRBV5-6; CDR3 protein: CASSLGGPGTYGSNEQFF
J gene: TRBJ2-1; V gene: TRBV7-9; CDR3 protein: CASSLEKGTSGGSNEQFF
J gene: TRBJ2-5; V gene: TRBV29-1; CDR3 protein: CSVGPGQGQETQYF
J gene: TRBJ1-1; V gene: TRBV3-1/TRBV3-2; CDR3 protein: CASSDPGQGTFF
J gene: TRBJ1-4; V gene: TRBV28; CDR3 protein: CASRMEGSNEKLFF
J gene: TRBJ1-5; V gene: TRBV6-5; CDR3 protein: CASSSTGVLDQPQHF
J gene: TRBJ2-1; V gene: TRBV7-2; CDR3 protein: CASSFLAEYTYNEQFF
J gene: TRBJ2-5; V gene: TRBV7-9; CDR3 protein: CASSFPPPRKETQYF
J gene: TRBJ1-4; V gene: TRBV10-3; CDR3 protein: CAISDGGGGNEKLFF
J gene: TRBJ2-7; V gene: TRBV13; CDR3 protein: CASSLGAGRSSYEQYF
J gene: TRBJ2-5; V gene: TRBV5-1; CDR3 protein: CASSLGQDILLETQYF
J gene: TRBJ2-1; V gene: TRBV5-1; CDR3 protein: CASSLATVINEQFF
J gene: TRBJ2-2; V gene: TRBV19; CDR3 protein: CASSIRGPGELFF
J gene: TRBJ2-1; V gene: TRBV15; CDR3 protein: CATSRGQGSYNEQFF
J gene: TRBJ2-7; V gene: TRBV4-2; CDR3 protein: CASSQDLRQGAYEQYF